This T cell receptor (beta chain) originates from a study of CXCR3-negative and CXCR3-positive naive CD8 T cells (dated by TCRdb to the late 2010s). Background for the entire study: In total, some 150 million TRB reads were obtained, corresponding to roughly 1.5 +/- 0.3 million reads per library. Data from fewer than 12 donors, pooled across two independent experiments, went into the diversity and physicochemical repertoire analyses. The TRBV-TRBJ cluster analysis covered naive subsets from 5 donors and memory cells from 3 donors.

The CDR3 runs 11 residues from the cysteine to the phenylalanine. Only the protein is on record. Taken from the germline V gene, the CDR1 and CDR2 loops are MNHEY and SVGEGT. On this clonotype itself: Its antigen has not been determined.

Overall results and qualifications from the work: Because surface CD5, which is linked to self-reactivity in mice, was comparable between the naive subsets, TCR interaction strength was also inferred from the physicochemical properties of TRB CDR3s. TRBV-TRBJ usage was similar between naive CXCR3-negative and CXCR3-positive cells from the same donor, while memory cells showed distinct patterns. Repertoire diversity was comparably high in both naive subsets but much lower in memory CD8+ T cells. Compared with CXCR3-negative naive cells, CXCR3-positive naive cells had TRB CDR3s with higher hydrophobicity (lower Kidera factor 4), lower energy, and higher strength and volume indices. Freshly isolated PBMCs were used for most assays because CXCR3 expression partially decreased after cryopreservation.

The data were produced on a NextSeq 550. The Human TCR Profiling Kit (MiLaboratory) was used to prepare UMI-labeled 5' RACE TRB cDNA libraries. cDNA synthesis used the entire amount of extracted RNA, and PCR amplification then used the entire amount of cDNA produced. Libraries were prepared in parallel with an identical number of PCR cycles. Concerning the study's data processing: With a minimum of two reads required per UMI, MIGEC and MiXCR pulled out about 50,000 +/- 10,000 unique UMI-labeled TRB cDNA molecules from each library. On average, roughly 40,000 +/- 10,000 functional in-frame TRB CDR3 nucleotide clonotypes lacking stop codons were found per library. After downsampling to 5000 UMI-labeled TRB molecules per sample, diversity metrics such as normalized Shannon-Wiener and Chao1 were calculated in VDJtools. VDJtools computed clonotype-size-weighted physicochemical properties of the central five CDR3 residues: interaction energy, strength, volume and Kidera factor 4. TCRdb reprocessed the sequencing reads and holds a single record per CDR3 protein sequence, with no DNA. TCRdb, not the original authors, processed these V and J calls. Per the sample table, the count is roughly 100,000 distinct CDR3 sequences. The ten biggest clones cover less than 1.1% of the sample.

For every CD8+ T cell subset, approximately 300,000 cells were flow-sorted straight into RLT lysis buffer, and each subset was sorted in triplicate. To keep memory contaminants out, a stringent definition of naive CD8+ T cells was applied: CD45RO-CCR7+CD27+CD95-. Peripheral blood mononuclear cells were isolated from buffy coats by standard density gradient centrifugation. A FACSAria III was used to flow-sort naive CD8+ T cells into CXCR3-negative and CXCR3-positive populations. An RNeasy Mini Kit was used to extract total RNA from the sorted cells. The chain joins TRBV6-2 or TRBV6-3 to TRBJ2-1; TCRdb calls TRBD2, which cannot be checked without DNA. This receptor was taken from a human donor in good health. Some clones in this sample may be carry-over from other donors' samples. The sequencing sample was made of naive CXCR3- CD8+ T cells from blood. The sample's cell subset or site label, decoded: CD45RO-CCR7+CD27+CD95- naive CD8+ T cells lacking CXCR3 (TNR3-). The CDR3 reads CATAVGPEQFF.